These T cell receptor beta chains were read from a single sample in a study of blood T cell repertoires in COVID-19. Repertoires were generated with immunoSEQ multiplex PCR, while TCRdb's copy carries only in-frame clones and drops some. The table records about 41,000 clones, 88% of them present only once. Source material: peripheral blood. The source is a human donor in a cohort sampled during active COVID-19. The CDR3 runs from the conserved cysteine through the conserved F or W. The order of the fields is D gene, V gene, J gene, clone size, CDR3 protein, CDR3 DNA. A D gene is named only where the DNA matches it firmly. Clone size, where shown, is once, few, many, or a class for clones that have expanded.

>TRBD2|TRBV11-3|TRBJ2-3|-
CASRKGTSGTADTQYF
TGTGCCAGCAGAAAAGGGACTAGCGGGACGGCAGATACGCAGTATTTT
>-|TRBV7-9|TRBJ2-7|-
CASSLMRTSSSYEQYF
TGTGCCAGCAGTTTAATGCGGACTTCCTCATCCTACGAGCAGTACTTC
>-|TRBV3-1/TRBV3-2|TRBJ1-1|-
CASSQDLKAFF
TGTGCCAGCAGCCAAGATTTAAAAGCTTTCTTT
>TRBD2|TRBV27|TRBJ2-3|once
CASQRGPLIRITDTQYF
TGTGCCAGCCAGCGGGGCCCACTGATCCGGATCACAGATACGCAGTATTTT
>-|TRBV7-9|TRBJ1-1|-
CASSSGTEAFF
TGTGCCAGCAGCTCCGGCACTGAAGCTTTCTTT
>-|TRBV15|TRBJ2-5|-
CATSTGLVETQYF
TGTGCCACCAGCACAGGGTTAGTAGAGACCCAGTACTTC
>TRBD1|TRBV6-5|TRBJ2-7|few
CASSYADRGSYEQYF
TGTGCCAGCAGTTACGCGGACAGGGGTTCCTACGAGCAGTACTTC
>-|TRBV7-8|TRBJ2-7|-
CASSPWDFYEQYF
TGTGCCAGCAGCCCTTGGGACTTTTACGAGCAGTACTTC
>-|TRBV3-1/TRBV3-2|TRBJ2-7|-
CASSPHGGTSSYEQYF
TGTGCCAGCAGCCCTCATGGCGGGACGTCCTCCTACGAGCAGTACTTC
>TRBD1|TRBV12-5|TRBJ2-3|-
CASGYGTGTTDTQYF
TGTGCTAGTGGTTATGGGACAGGGACCACAGATACGCAGTATTTT
>TRBD2|TRBV19|TRBJ2-1|-
CASSITGGRAFYNEQFF
TGTGCCAGTAGTATTACCGGCGGGAGGGCCTTCTACAATGAGCAGTTCTTC
>TRBD2|TRBV10-1|TRBJ2-7|-
CASSPQRESYEQYF
TGCGCCAGCAGTCCGCAGCGGGAGTCGTACGAGCAGTACTTC
>-|TRBV6-5|TRBJ1-1|-
CASSYSRVGATEAFF
TGTGCCAGCAGTTACTCAAGGGTTGGGGCCACTGAAGCTTTCTTT
>-|TRBV5-1|TRBJ1-1|-
CASSLVGTPGRTEAFF
TGCGCCAGCAGCTTGGTTGGGACACCCGGGAGGACTGAAGCTTTCTTT
>-|TRBV6-6|TRBJ1-1|-
CASSLQGANTEAFF
TGTGCCAGCAGCCTACAGGGTGCGAACACTGAAGCTTTCTTT
>TRBD2|TRBV7-8|TRBJ2-2|-
CASSLGFTSGRAGTGELFF
TGTGCCAGCAGCTTAGGGTTTACTAGCGGGAGGGCTGGCACCGGGGAGCTGTTTTTT
>TRBD1|TRBV7-6|TRBJ2-7|-
CASSLDEGASYEQYF
TGTGCCAGCAGCTTAGACGAGGGGGCATCCTACGAGCAGTACTTC
>-|TRBV27|TRBJ1-1|-
CASSLGGTMNTEAFF
TGTGCCAGCAGTTTAGGGGGCACGATGAACACTGAAGCTTTCTTT
>TRBD1|TRBV4-2|TRBJ1-2|-
CASSQQGAGFEGYGYTF
TGTGCCAGCAGCCAACAGGGGGCAGGGTTCGAGGGATATGGCTACACCTTC
>-|TRBV18|TRBJ1-1|-
CASSPIVGGSATEAFF
TGTGCCAGCTCACCTATCGTAGGGGGATCGGCGACTGAAGCTTTCTTT
>TRBD1|TRBV3-1/TRBV3-2|TRBJ2-5|-
CASSQGQTGLETQYF
TGTGCCAGCAGCCAAGGACAGACAGGGCTAGAGACCCAGTACTTC
>TRBD1|TRBV7-2|TRBJ2-6|-
CASSARDRSFAGANVLTF
TGTGCCAGCAGCGCCCGGGACAGGTCTTTTGCTGGGGCCAACGTCCTGACTTTC
>-|TRBV4-1|TRBJ2-7|-
CASSQSRYSYEQYF
TGCGCCAGCAGCCAATCTCGGTACTCCTACGAGCAGTACTTC
>-|TRBV7-2|TRBJ1-3|-
CASSLFQGPGNTIYF
TGTGCCAGCAGCTTATTTCAGGGCCCTGGAAACACCATATATTTT
>TRBD1|TRBV7-9|TRBJ1-1|-
CASSLDRAGSTEAFF
TGTGCCAGCAGCCTTGACAGGGCTGGTTCCACTGAAGCTTTCTTT
>-|TRBV4-1|TRBJ1-1|-
CASSHDSLEAFF
TGCGCCAGCAGCCATGACAGCCTTGAAGCTTTCTTT
>-|TRBV24-1|TRBJ2-1|-
CATSDTPGSRNEQFF
TGTGCCACCAGTGATACACCCGGGTCTAGGAATGAGCAGTTCTTC
>-|TRBV5-1|TRBJ2-7|-
CASSLGQEGGEQYF
TGCGCCAGCAGCTTGGGACAGGAAGGTGGCGAGCAGTACTTC
>TRBD2|TRBV28|TRBJ2-3|-
CASSSGLATADTQYF
TGTGCCAGCAGTTCTGGACTAGCGACGGCAGATACGCAGTATTTT
>-|TRBV15|TRBJ2-7|-
CATSRGGVSSYEQYF
TGTGCCACCAGCAGAGGCGGGGTCAGCTCCTACGAGCAGTACTTC
>TRBD2|TRBV7-3|TRBJ2-3|-
CASGTSQGDTQYF
TGTGCCAGTGGGACTAGCCAGGGAGATACGCAGTATTTT
>-|TRBV28|TRBJ2-6|-
CASSLEGVGANVLTF
TGTGCCAGCAGTTTAGAAGGGGTTGGGGCCAACGTCCTGACTTTC
>-|TRBV7-9|TRBJ2-7|-
CASRSSRSGRRSYEQYF
TGTGCCAGCAGGAGCTCCCGGAGCGGGCGTCGATCCTACGAGCAGTACTTC
>-|TRBV11-2|TRBJ2-1|-
CASSSQTRQDNEQFF
TGTGCCAGCAGCTCCCAGACGAGACAGGACAATGAGCAGTTCTTC
>-|TRBV7-2|TRBJ2-7|-
CASSSAPSTNSNSYEQYF
TGTGCCAGCAGCTCCGCCCCATCGACAAATAGTAACTCCTACGAGCAGTACTTC
>-|TRBV27|TRBJ2-3|-
CASSPISGTSTDTQYF
TGTGCCAGCAGTCCGATTTCCGGGACTAGCACAGATACGCAGTATTTT
>-|TRBV3-1/TRBV3-2|TRBJ2-1|-
CASSQEGTIYNEQFF
TGTGCCAGCAGCCAAGAGGGGACAATCTACAATGAGCAGTTCTTC
>-|TRBV5-6|TRBJ1-1|-
CASSLSLGQKSRDTEAFF
TGTGCCAGCAGCTTATCTTTAGGACAAAAAAGCAGGGACACTGAAGCTTTCTTT
>-|TRBV19|TRBJ1-1|-
CASKEGMNTEAFF
TGTGCCAGTAAGGAGGGGATGAACACTGAAGCTTTCTTT
>TRBD2|TRBV7-3|TRBJ2-5|-
CASSRLAGVETQYF
TGTGCCAGCAGCCGACTAGCGGGAGTGGAGACCCAGTACTTC
>-|TRBV4-2|TRBJ1-1|few
CASSPQMDRGPEAFF
TGTGCCAGCAGCCCGCAAATGGACAGAGGGCCTGAAGCTTTCTTT
>-|TRBV7-9|TRBJ2-1|-
CASSQSYGGGVNEQFF
TGTGCCAGCAGCCAATCATATGGGGGCGGAGTGAATGAGCAGTTCTTC
>-|TRBV30|TRBJ1-1|-
CAFLPTVNTEAFF
TGTGCCTTCCTGCCGACAGTGAACACTGAAGCTTTCTTT
>TRBD1|TRBV28|TRBJ1-2|-
CASSPDRAGYTF
TGTGCCAGCAGTCCAGACAGGGCTGGCTACACCTTC
>-|TRBV24-1|TRBJ2-2|-
CATSERGNTGELFF
TGTGCCACCAGTGAGCGGGGGAACACCGGGGAGCTGTTTTTT
>-|TRBV23-1|TRBJ1-3|-
CASSLAGGRSGNTIYF
TGCGCCAGCAGCCTAGCGGGAGGACGCTCTGGAAACACCATATATTTT
>-|TRBV5-5|TRBJ1-2|-
CASSSLTTPYGYTF
TGTGCCAGCAGCTCTTTGACAACCCCTTATGGCTACACCTTC
>TRBD2|TRBV10-3|TRBJ2-3|-
CAINTGTSGRASADTQYF
TGTGCCATTAACACCGGGACTAGCGGGAGGGCCAGCGCAGATACGCAGTATTTT
>-|TRBV4-1|TRBJ2-3|-
CASSQGNPRDTQYF
TGCGCCAGCAGCCAAGGGAACCCGAGGGATACGCAGTATTTT
>TRBD2|TRBV7-9|TRBJ2-1|-
CASTGGTHYNEQFF
TGTGCCAGCACCGGGGGGACCCACTACAATGAGCAGTTCTTC
>-|TRBV5-8|TRBJ2-7|-
CASSKTGLPYEQYF
TGTGCCAGCAGCAAAACGGGACTTCCCTACGAGCAGTACTTC